This TCR beta chain was sequenced for a study of blood T cell repertoires in COVID-19. The wider study: The study drew acute and convalescent COVID-19 samples from the United States, Italy and Spain. Nucleic acid was either cDNA or gDNA, and it came from T cells, B-cell-depleted T cells, or PBMCs.

Germline lookup yields CDR1 LGHDT and CDR2 YNNKEL (reference sequence). CDR3 size: 15 residues. Trimming removed 1 base at V and 0 bases at J, with 6 bases between. In the original processing: Amplification of reference gene primers provided the estimated nucleated cell counts. Some clones are missing from TCRdb's copy, which holds only in-frame ones; the method was immunoSEQ multiplex PCR. That table supplies the V and J calls and clone size; D and trimming were determined from the DNA. The sample includes about 250,000 clones, about four fifths of them seen just once. This TCR came from a man aged 50 or older with active or convalescent COVID-19. The sample consisted of peripheral blood. The chain couples TRBV3-1 (or the pseudogene TRBV3-2) to TRBJ1-4; D is unclear. CDR3: CASSQVSATNEKLFF. CDR3 in DNA: TGTGCCAGCAGCCAAGTCAGTGCAACTAATGAAAAACTGTTTTTT.